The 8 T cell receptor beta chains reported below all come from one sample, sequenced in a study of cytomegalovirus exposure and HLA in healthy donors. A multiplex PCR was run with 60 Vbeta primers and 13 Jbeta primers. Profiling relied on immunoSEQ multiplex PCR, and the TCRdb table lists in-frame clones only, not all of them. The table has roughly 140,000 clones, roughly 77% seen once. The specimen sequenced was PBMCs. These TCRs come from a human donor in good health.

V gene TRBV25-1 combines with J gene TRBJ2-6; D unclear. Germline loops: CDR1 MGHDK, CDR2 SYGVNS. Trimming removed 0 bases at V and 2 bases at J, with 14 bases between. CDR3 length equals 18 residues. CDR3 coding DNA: TGTGCCAGCAGTGAATATTCCGGCAGGATGGCTGGGGCCAACGTCCTGACTTTC. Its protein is CASSEYSGRMAGANVLTF. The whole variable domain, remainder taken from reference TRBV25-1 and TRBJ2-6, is EADIYQTPRYLVIGTGKKITLECSQTMGHDKMYWYQQDPGMELHLIHYSYGVNSTEKGDLSSESTVSRIRTEHFPLTLESARPSHTSQYLCASSEYSGRMAGANVLTFGAGSRLTVL.

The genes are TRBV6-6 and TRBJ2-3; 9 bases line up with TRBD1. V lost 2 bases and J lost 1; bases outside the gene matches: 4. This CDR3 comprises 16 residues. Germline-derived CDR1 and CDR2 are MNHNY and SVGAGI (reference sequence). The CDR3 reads CASSYPRQGGTDTQYF. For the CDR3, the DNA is TGTGCCAGCAGTTACCCTAGACAGGGGGGCACAGATACGCAGTATTTT.

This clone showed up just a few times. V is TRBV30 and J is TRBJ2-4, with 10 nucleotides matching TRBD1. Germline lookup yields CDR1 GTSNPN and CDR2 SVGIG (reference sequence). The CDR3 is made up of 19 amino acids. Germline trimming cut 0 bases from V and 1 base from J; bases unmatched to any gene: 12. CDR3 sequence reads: CAWSVRDRGSGGAKNIQYF. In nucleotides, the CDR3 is TGTGCCTGGAGTGTAAGGGACAGGGGCTCCGGTGGGGCCAAAAACATTCAGTACTTC.

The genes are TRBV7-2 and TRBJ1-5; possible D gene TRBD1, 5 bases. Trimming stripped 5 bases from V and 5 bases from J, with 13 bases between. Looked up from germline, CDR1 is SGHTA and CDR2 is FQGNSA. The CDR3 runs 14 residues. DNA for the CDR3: TGTGCCAGCAGCCGCGGGGGTCCTTATCAGCCCCAGCATTTT. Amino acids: CASSRGGPYQPQHF.

The CDR3 DNA is TGTGCCAGCAGCGTAGGCCCCCCGGACTCGCATAGAGGGGAGACCCAGTACTTC. It translates to CASSVGPPDSHRGETQYF. The J gene is TRBJ2-5, the V gene TRBV9, with D maybe TRBD2 (5 bases). V shed 0 bases and J shed 5 bases, with 23 bases lying between them. This CDR3 has 18 residues. Per the germline V gene, CDR1 is SGDLS and CDR2 is YYNGEE.

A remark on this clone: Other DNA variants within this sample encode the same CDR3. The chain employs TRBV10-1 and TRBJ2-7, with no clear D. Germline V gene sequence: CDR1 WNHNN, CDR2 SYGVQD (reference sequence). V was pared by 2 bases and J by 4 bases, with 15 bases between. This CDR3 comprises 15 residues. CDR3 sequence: CASSENLGSDYEQYF. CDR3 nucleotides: TGCGCCAGCAGTGAGAATCTGGGCTCCGATTACGAGCAGTACTTC.

The CDR3 loop is CASSSQASEKLFF. The CDR3 coding sequence is TGTGCCAGTAGTAGCCAGGCCTCAGAAAAACTGTTTTTT. V and J are TRBV19 and TRBJ1-4; no clear D gene. Trimming removed 4 bases from V and 8 bases from J, with 11 bases in between. The CDR3 contains 13 residues. Germline V gives CDR1 LNHDA, CDR2 SQIVND (reference sequence).

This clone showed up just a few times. Here the CDR3 reads CASLSQTENYGYTF. As DNA, the CDR3 is TGCGCCAGCCTCTCTCAGACGGAGAACTATGGCTACACCTTC. V is TRBV10-2 and J is TRBJ1-2; no clear D gene. There are 14 residues in the CDR3. The V gene lost 8 bases and the J gene lost 2 bases, with 15 bases spanning the gap. Germline values: CDR1 WSHSY, CDR2 SAAADI.